This T cell receptor (beta chain) was profiled in a study of cytomegalovirus exposure and HLA in healthy donors. Findings and caveats of the study: The availability of immune exposure information extended only to CMV serostatus. Trimming of TCR beta V- and J-genes showed a link, identified in a later analysis, to a missense DCLRE1C variant. Overall, about 160 TCR beta chains were annotated as cytomegalovirus-associated.

Germline V gene data show CDR1 as SGHDT and CDR2 as YYEEEE. V was clipped by 4 bases and J by 11 bases; unmatched bases: 4. This CDR3 is built from 12 residues. Primers included in the PCR were 60 Vbeta and 13 Jbeta primers. Methods used by the authors: Counted up in a later analysis, unique TCR beta chains came to about 80 million, with around 10 million shared. Profiled with immunoSEQ multiplex PCR; TCRdb holds only in-frame clones, not every one. That table gives V, J and clone size, and the DNA gave D and trimming. The sample table includes fewer than 250,000 clones. In regard to this clone: The antigen remains undetermined.

The J gene is TRBJ2-3, the V gene TRBV5-6, with 10 bases identical to TRBD1. The sequence was collected from a woman in her thirties in good health and CMV-seropositive. The source material was PBMCs. CDR3 residues: CASSGTGAWQYF. CDR3 DNA sequence: TGTGCCAGCAGCGGGACAGGGGCATGGCAGTATTTT.